This T cell receptor (beta chain) was retrieved from a study of blood T cell repertoires in COVID-19. Study at large: Whether acute or convalescent, the COVID-19 samples came from the United States, Italy and Spain. T cells, B-cell-depleted T cells, or PBMCs supplied cDNA or gDNA.

The CDR3 extends over 15 amino acids. V gave up 6 bases and J gave up 0 bases; unmatched junction bases: 7. CDR1 is MGHDK, CDR2 SYGVNS, per germline. Original processing notes: Quantification of nucleated cells was approximated via reference gene primer amplification. Method: immunoSEQ multiplex PCR; TCRdb's copy keeps in-frame clones and lacks some. That table is the source of V, J and clone size, and D and trimming were worked out from the DNA. Found here are some 16,000 clones, roughly three quarters of them singletons; the top ten hold 25% to 35%. The sample holds one count of this clone. Sequences were obtained from peripheral blood. This chain joins TRBV25-1 and TRBJ1-1; 7 nucleotides align to TRBD1. The source is a man aged 65 to 85 with active or convalescent COVID-19. The CDR3 DNA reads TGTGCCAGCAGGGTCTCAGGGGGTATGAACACTGAAGCTTTCTTT. Its translation: CASRVSGGMNTEAFF.